The clone carrying this T cell receptor (beta chain) has more than one count but fewer than ten. This record comes from a study of T-cell reconstitution after alpha-beta-depleted transplantation in children. The length of the CDR3 is 15 residues. Per germline, CDR1 SQVTM and CDR2 ANQGSEA. V lost 2 bases and J 2 bases, leaving 15 bases between the germline ends. Unique molecular identifiers were built into the TCRbeta library. TCRdb re-called the PCR reads with MiXCR, one entry per CDR3 protein. Counted here are 640,000 or so distinct CDR3 sequences, about 15% occurring once; the ten biggest clones make up under 1.2%.

Source: PBMCs from the stem cell graft donor, taken from the stem cell graft. The chain joins TRBV29-1 to TRBJ2-5, with D tentatively TRBD1 (5 bases). The receptor comes from a human donor who donated a stem cell graft to a child with acute myeloid leukemia. CDR3 sequence (DNA): TGCAGCGTTGAAAGGGGTCAGGGCCTACAAGAGACCCAGTACTTC. It encodes CSVERGQGLQETQYF.